This T cell receptor (beta chain) comes out of a study of blood T cell repertoires in COVID-19. Original analysis: By means of reference gene primer amplification, nucleated cell counts were estimated. Profiled with immunoSEQ multiplex PCR; TCRdb holds only in-frame clones, not every one. V and J calls and clone size are those listed in that table; D and trimming were worked out from the DNA. The sample has some 160,000 clones; 75% to 90% are singletons. The CDR3 extends over 15 amino acids. The V gene lost 2 bases and the J gene lost 2 bases, with 12 bases spanning the gap. Germline values: CDR1 MNHEY, CDR2 SVGAGI.

The TCR originated in a woman aged 60-70 years with active COVID-19. V gene TRBV6-5 combines with J gene TRBJ2-5; TRBD1 might be the D (5 bases). The sequenced material came from peripheral blood. Written as DNA, the CDR3 is TGTGCCAGCAGTTACGGTGGCAGGGATCAAGAGACCCAGTACTTC. It translates to CASSYGGRDQETQYF.